The source of this T cell receptor (beta chain) is a study of blood T cell repertoires in COVID-19. On the study more broadly: The samples span acute and convalescent COVID-19 from the United States, Italy and Spain. Sources were T cells, B-cell-depleted T cells, or PBMCs; the material itself was cDNA or gDNA.

In the original workflow: Cell counts per sample came from amplifying reference gene primers. Sequencing used immunoSEQ multiplex PCR; TCRdb keeps in-frame clones, though not all of them. V, J and clone size were drawn from that table, and D and trimming were deduced from the DNA. In the table there are 200,000 to 250,000 clones, roughly nine tenths of which are singletons. The table lists this clone with a count of one. The trim removed 4 bases at V and 6 bases at J, leaving 6 bases unmatched. Germline V gene lookup returns CDR1 SGHAT and CDR2 FQNNGV. The CDR3 contains 16 residues. What was sequenced was peripheral blood. This receptor was obtained from a woman aged 50 to 60 with acute or convalescent COVID-19. This sequence joins TRBV11-2 and TRBJ2-3; 14 nucleotides align to TRBD2. For the CDR3, the DNA is TGTGCCAGCAGCTCGGGACTAGCGGGAGTAGTTGATACGCAGTATTTT. Residues: CASSSGLAGVVDTQYF.